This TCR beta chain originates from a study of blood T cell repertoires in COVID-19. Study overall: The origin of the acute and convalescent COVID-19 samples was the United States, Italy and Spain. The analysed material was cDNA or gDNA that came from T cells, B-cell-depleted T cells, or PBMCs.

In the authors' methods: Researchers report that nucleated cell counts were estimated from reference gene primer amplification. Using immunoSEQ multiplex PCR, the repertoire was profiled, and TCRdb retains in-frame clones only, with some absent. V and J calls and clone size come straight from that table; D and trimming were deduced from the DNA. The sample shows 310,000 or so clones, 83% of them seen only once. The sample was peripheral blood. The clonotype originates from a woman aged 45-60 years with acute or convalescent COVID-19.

CDR3 DNA sequence: TGCGCCAGCAGCCTACAGGACAGCACCTATGGCTACACCTTC. Amino acid sequence: CASSLQDSTYGYTF. The chain has TRBV4-1 and TRBJ1-2; D is perhaps TRBD1 (6 bases). The CDR3 is made up of 14 amino acids. Germline CDR1 reads MGHRA; CDR2 reads YSYEKL. With 4 bases removed from V and 4 bases from J, the gap between germline ends came to 13 bases.